The rows below give T cell receptor beta chains drawn from one sample of a study of T cells after yellow fever vaccination. TCRdb processed the 5' RACE reads anew with MiXCR; each CDR3 protein has one entry. The sample records about 230,000 distinct CDR3 sequences, 6.7% being singletons. This sample comprised CD4+ T cells sorted from PBMCs, obtained on the day of the yellow fever booster vaccination. These receptors all stem from a man aged 25-45 years who received the YFV17D yellow fever vaccine. CDR3s include the opening cysteine and the closing phenylalanine or tryptophan. The D gene is left open where the match is weak. Expanded clones get a size class; other rows say once, few or many, or leave the size out.

cdr3_aa	cdr3_nt	clone_size	v_call	j_call	d_call
CASSRQVNEKLFF	TGCGCCAGCAGCCGACAGGTTAATGAAAAACTGTTTTTT	many	TRBV5-1	TRBJ1-4	.
CAISESGLVGSYNEQFF	TGTGCCATCAGTGAGTCTGGGCTAGTAGGCTCCTACAATGAGCAGTTCTTC	few	TRBV10-3	TRBJ2-1	.
CASSLPGVYEQYF	TGCGCCAGCAGCCTTCCGGGTGTCTACGAGCAGTACTTC	few	TRBV5-1	TRBJ2-7	.
CASSAGVVNEKLFF	TGTGCCAGCAGTGCCGGGGTAGTTAATGAAAAACTGTTTTTT	many	TRBV27	TRBJ1-4	.
CALSSRRLAGGLTGELFF	TGTGCCCTCAGTTCCCGCAGACTAGCGGGAGGCCTCACCGGGGAGCTGTTTTTT	.	TRBV3-1	TRBJ2-2	TRBD2
CASTDRASGYTF	TGTGCCAGCACCGACAGGGCCTCTGGCTACACCTTC	few	TRBV9	TRBJ1-2	TRBD1
CASSPLWDRENEQYF	TGTGCCAGCTCACCACTCTGGGACAGGGAGAACGAGCAGTACTTC	many	TRBV18	TRBJ2-7	TRBD1
CASSEEGLSYNEQFF	TGTGCCAGCAGCGAAGAGGGATTATCCTACAATGAGCAGTTCTTC	few	TRBV7-9	TRBJ2-1	.
CASSQEVGLSSYEQYF	TGTGCCAGCAGCCAAGAGGTAGGCTTGAGCTCCTACGAGCAGTACTTC	.	TRBV3-1	TRBJ2-7	.
CASTIYIFTYEQYF	TGTGCCAGCACCATATATATATTTACCTACGAGCAGTACTTC	few	TRBV7-2	TRBJ2-7	.
CASSRSQGNTEAFF	TGTGCCAGCAGCCGGTCACAGGGTAACACTGAAGCTTTCTTT	many	TRBV12-3/TRBV12-4	TRBJ1-1	.
CASSLGAGSNEQFF	TGCGCCAGCAGCTTGGGAGCAGGGAGCAATGAGCAGTTCTTC	many	TRBV5-1	TRBJ2-1	.
CASSLVGEAFF	TGTGCCAGCAGCTTAGTGGGTGAAGCTTTCTTT	many	TRBV7-2	TRBJ1-1	.
CASSLTSGRAQFF	TGTGCCAGCAGTCTCACTAGCGGGAGGGCTCAGTTCTTC	.	TRBV3-1	TRBJ2-1	TRBD2
CATSDFPGRGSTDTQYF	TGTGCCACCAGTGATTTCCCAGGGCGGGGATCCACAGATACGCAGTATTTT	many	TRBV24-1	TRBJ2-3	.
CASSEAAYEQYF	TGTGCCAGCAGTGAAGCGGCCTACGAGCAGTACTTC	.	TRBV6-1	TRBJ2-7	.
CASSSDRGGNQPQHF	TGTGCCAGCAGCTCCGACAGGGGCGGCAATCAGCCCCAGCATTTT	.	TRBV7-9	TRBJ1-5	TRBD1
CASSLEGKPTDTQYF	TGCGCCAGCAGCTTAGAAGGGAAACCGACAGATACGCAGTATTTT	few	TRBV5-1	TRBJ2-3	.
CSVDPGQYNEQFF	TGCAGCGTTGACCCGGGACAGTACAATGAGCAGTTCTTC	many	TRBV29-1	TRBJ2-1	TRBD1
CSARGPHGEQNIQYF	TGCAGTGCTAGAGGCCCCCACGGGGAGCAGAACATTCAGTACTTC	.	TRBV20-1	TRBJ2-4	.
CASSPGDRLLTGELFF	TGTGCCAGCAGTCCAGGGGACAGACTCCTGACCGGGGAGCTGTTTTTT	many	TRBV27	TRBJ2-2	TRBD1
CASSPRTGDTQYF	TGTGCCAGCAGCCCCCGGACCGGAGATACGCAGTATTTT	few	TRBV7-2	TRBJ2-3	.
CTTSLGGGQTVQGYTF	TGTACCACCAGCCTAGGGGGCGGGCAGACGGTGCAGGGCTACACCTTC	.	TRBV15	TRBJ1-2	TRBD1
CSASKTGIGYEQYF	TGCAGTGCTTCTAAGACGGGAATCGGGTACGAGCAGTACTTC	.	TRBV20-1	TRBJ2-7	.
CASSLASGRGGIQYF	TGTGCCAGCAGCTTAGCGAGCGGCCGAGGGGGCATTCAGTACTTC	few	TRBV7-2	TRBJ2-4	.
CASSLFGYEQYF	TGTGCCAGCAGTTTATTCGGCTACGAGCAGTACTTC	few	TRBV28	TRBJ2-7	.